The present T cell receptor beta chain was sequenced within a study of blood T cell repertoires in COVID-19. Whole-study context: Whether acute or convalescent, the COVID-19 samples came from the United States, Italy and Spain. The analysed material was cDNA or gDNA that came from T cells, B-cell-depleted T cells, or PBMCs.

Original processing methods: The authors estimated nucleated cell counts from reference gene primer amplification. Here immunoSEQ multiplex PCR was the method, and the copy in TCRdb shows in-frame clones only, minus some. V and J calls and clone size are copied from that table; D and trimming were computed from the DNA. This sample has 43,000 or so clones, with approximately 80% found just once. V lost 5 bases and J lost 4, with 11 bases in between. Germline lookup yields CDR1 GTSNPN and CDR2 SVGIG (reference sequence). There are 12 residues in the CDR3. This chain joins TRBV30 and TRBJ1-2; TRBD1 might be the D (6 bases). The source is a woman aged 55-75 years with acute or convalescent COVID-19. Sequenced material: peripheral blood. In DNA form, the CDR3 reads TGTGCCTGGGGAACAGGGTTCTATGGCTACACCTTC. Its protein product is CAWGTGFYGYTF.